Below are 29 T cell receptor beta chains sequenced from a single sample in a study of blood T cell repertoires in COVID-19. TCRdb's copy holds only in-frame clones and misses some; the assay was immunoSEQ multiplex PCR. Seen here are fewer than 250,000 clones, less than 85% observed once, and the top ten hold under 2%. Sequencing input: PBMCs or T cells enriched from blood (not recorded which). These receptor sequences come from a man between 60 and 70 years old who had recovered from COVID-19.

The CDR3 reads CASSVGLAGRGETQYF. The CDR3 DNA is TGTGCCAGCAGCGTAGGATTAGCGGGGCGGGGAGAGACCCAGTACTTC. The rearrangement joins TRBV9 to TRBJ2-5, with 8 bases lining up with TRBD2. CDR3 length: 16 residues. J gave up 4 bases and V 0 bases, and 8 bases lay outside the gene matches. CDR1 and CDR2 from the germline V gene are SGDLS and YYNGEE. Full variable domain (outside the CDR3, taken from reference TRBV9 and TRBJ2-5): DSGVTQTPKHLITATGQRVTLRCSPRSGDLSVYWYQQSLDQGLQFLIQYYNGEERAKGNILERFSAQQFPDLHSELNLSSLELGDSALYFCASSVGLAGRGETQYFGPGTRLLVL.

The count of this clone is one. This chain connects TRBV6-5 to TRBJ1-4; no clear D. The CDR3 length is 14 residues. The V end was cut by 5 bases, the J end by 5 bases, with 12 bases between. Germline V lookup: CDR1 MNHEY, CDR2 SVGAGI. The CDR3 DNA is TGTGCCAGCAGTCCCCGACTGTTGAATGAAAAACTGTTTTTT. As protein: CASSPRLLNEKLFF.

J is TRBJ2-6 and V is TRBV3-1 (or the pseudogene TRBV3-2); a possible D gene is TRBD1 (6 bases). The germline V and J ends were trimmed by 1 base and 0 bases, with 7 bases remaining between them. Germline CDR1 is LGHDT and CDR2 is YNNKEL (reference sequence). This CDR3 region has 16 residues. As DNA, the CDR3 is TGTGCCAGCAGCCAAGGGGGGCCCTCTGGGGCCAACGTCCTGACTTTC. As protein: CASSQGGPSGANVLTF.

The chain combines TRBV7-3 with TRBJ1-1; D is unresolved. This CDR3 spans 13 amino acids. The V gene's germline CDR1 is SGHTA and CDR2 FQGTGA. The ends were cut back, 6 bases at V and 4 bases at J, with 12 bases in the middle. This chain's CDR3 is CASRPEGFTEAFF. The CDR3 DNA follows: TGTGCCAGCAGGCCAGAGGGTTTCACTGAAGCTTTCTTT.

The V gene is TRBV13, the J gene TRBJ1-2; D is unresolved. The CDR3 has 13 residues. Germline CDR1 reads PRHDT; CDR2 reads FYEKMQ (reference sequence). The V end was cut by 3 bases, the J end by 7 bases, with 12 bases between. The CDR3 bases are TGTGCCAGCAGCTTCGAGGGTAACCCTGGCTACACCTTC. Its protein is CASSFEGNPGYTF.

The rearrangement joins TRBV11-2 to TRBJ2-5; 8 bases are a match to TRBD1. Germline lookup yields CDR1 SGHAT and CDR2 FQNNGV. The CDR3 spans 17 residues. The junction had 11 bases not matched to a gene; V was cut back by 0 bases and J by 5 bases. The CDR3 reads CASSLDKGSRDRETQYF. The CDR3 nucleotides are TGTGCCAGCAGCTTAGATAAGGGGTCCCGGGACAGGGAGACCCAGTACTTC.

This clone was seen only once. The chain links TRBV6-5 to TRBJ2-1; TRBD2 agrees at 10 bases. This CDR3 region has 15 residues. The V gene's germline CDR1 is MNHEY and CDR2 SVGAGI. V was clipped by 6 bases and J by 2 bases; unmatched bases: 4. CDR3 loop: CASSGSGGAYNEQFF. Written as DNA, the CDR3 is TGTGCCAGCAGCGGGAGCGGGGGGGCCTACAATGAGCAGTTCTTC.

CDR3 protein: CASSSGTGAQPQHF. CDR3 sequence (DNA): TGTGCCAGTAGTTCCGGGACAGGGGCTCAGCCCCAGCATTTT. This chain joins TRBV19 and TRBJ1-5; 10 bases are shared with TRBD1. The CDR3 has 14 amino acids. The V gene's germline CDR1 is LNHDA and CDR2 SQIVND (reference sequence). V lost 5 bases to trimming and J lost 6 bases; unmatched junction nucleotides: 4. Complete variable domain (other parts from reference TRBV19 and TRBJ1-5): DGGITQSPKYLFRKEGQNVTLSCEQNLNHDAMYWYRQDPGQGLRLIYYSQIVNDFQKGDIAEGYSVSREKKESFPLTVTSAQKNPTAFYLCASSSGTGAQPQHFGDGTRLSIL.

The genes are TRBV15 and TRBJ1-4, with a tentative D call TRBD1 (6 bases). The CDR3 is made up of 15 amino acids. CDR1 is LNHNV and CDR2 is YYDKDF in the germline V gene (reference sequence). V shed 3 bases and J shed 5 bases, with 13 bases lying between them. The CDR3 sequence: CATSRQTGLNEKLFF. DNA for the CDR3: TGTGCCACCAGCAGGCAGACAGGCCTAAATGAAAAACTGTTTTTT.

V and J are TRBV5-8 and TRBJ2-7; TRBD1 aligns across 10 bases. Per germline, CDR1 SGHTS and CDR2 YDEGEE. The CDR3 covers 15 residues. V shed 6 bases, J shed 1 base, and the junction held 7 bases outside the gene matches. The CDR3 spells CASNYRDRGSYEQYF. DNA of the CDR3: TGTGCCAGCAACTACCGGGACAGGGGATCCTACGAGCAGTACTTC.

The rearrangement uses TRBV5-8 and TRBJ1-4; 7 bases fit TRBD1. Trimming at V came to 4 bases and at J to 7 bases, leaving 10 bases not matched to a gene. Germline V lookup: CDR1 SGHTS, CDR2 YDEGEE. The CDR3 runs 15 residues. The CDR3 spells CASSATGARSEKLFF. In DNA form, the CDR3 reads TGTGCCAGCAGCGCCACAGGGGCCCGGAGTGAAAAACTGTTTTTT.

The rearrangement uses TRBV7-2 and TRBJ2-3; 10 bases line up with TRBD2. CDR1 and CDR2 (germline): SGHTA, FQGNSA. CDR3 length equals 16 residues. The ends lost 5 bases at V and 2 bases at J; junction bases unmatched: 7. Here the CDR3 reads CASSPALAGVTDTQYF. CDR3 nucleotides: TGTGCCAGCAGCCCGGCCCTAGCGGGGGTCACAGATACGCAGTATTTT.

CDR3 protein: CASSRDHGTGAGNTIYF. CDR3 nucleotide sequence: TGCGCCAGCAGCCGGGACCACGGGACAGGGGCTGGAAACACCATATATTTT. This chain connects TRBV4-3 to TRBJ1-3, with TRBD1 identical over 10 bases. Germline values: CDR1 LGHNA, CDR2 YSLEER. This CDR3 spans 17 amino acids. The V and J ends lost 4 bases and 2 bases, in that order; junction bases with no gene match: 8.

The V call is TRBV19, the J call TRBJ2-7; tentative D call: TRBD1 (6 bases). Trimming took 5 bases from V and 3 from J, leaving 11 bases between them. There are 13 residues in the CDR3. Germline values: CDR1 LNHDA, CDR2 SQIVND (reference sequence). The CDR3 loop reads CASSLGQHYEQYF. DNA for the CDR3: TGTGCCAGTAGTCTAGGACAGCACTACGAGCAGTACTTC.

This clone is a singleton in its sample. CDR3 in amino acids: CASSQGQGNNSPLHF. CDR3 bases: TGTGCCAGCAGCCAAGGACAGGGCAATAATTCACCCCTCCACTTT. The V gene is TRBV7-9, the J gene TRBJ1-6; 8 bases fit TRBD1. The CDR3 has 15 residues. Trimming took 5 bases from V and 5 from J; bases not matched to a gene: 5. In germline, CDR1 is SEHNR, CDR2 FQNEAQ (reference sequence).

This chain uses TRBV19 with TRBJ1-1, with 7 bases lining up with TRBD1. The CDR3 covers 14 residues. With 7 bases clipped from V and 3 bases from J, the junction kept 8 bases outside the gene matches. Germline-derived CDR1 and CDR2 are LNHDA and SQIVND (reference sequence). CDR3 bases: TGTGCCAGTAAGGTAAGAGGGGGCGACACTGAAGCTTTCTTT. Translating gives CASKVRGGDTEAFF.

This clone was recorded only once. CDR3 sequence (DNA): TGTGCCAGCAGCGTAGACATTAAAACCGGGGAGCTGTTTTTT. Its translation is CASSVDIKTGELFF. The V and J genes are TRBV9 and TRBJ2-2; D gene uncertain. CDR3 length: 14 residues. The V end lost 0 bases, the J end lost 5 bases, and 8 bases lay between the germline ends. Looked up from germline, CDR1 is SGDLS and CDR2 is YYNGEE.

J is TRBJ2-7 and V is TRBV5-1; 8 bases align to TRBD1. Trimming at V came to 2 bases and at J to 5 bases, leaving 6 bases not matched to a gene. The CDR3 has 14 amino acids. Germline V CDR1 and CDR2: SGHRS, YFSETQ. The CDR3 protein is CASSFRDRIHEQYF. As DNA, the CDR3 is TGCGCCAGCAGCTTCCGGGACAGGATCCACGAGCAGTACTTC.

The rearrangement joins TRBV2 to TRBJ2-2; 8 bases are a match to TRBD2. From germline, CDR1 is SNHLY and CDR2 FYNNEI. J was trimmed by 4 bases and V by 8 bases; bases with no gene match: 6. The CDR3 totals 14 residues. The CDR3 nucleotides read TGTGCCAGCGTACCTAGCGGGTTCACCGGGGAGCTGTTTTTT. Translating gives CASVPSGFTGELFF.

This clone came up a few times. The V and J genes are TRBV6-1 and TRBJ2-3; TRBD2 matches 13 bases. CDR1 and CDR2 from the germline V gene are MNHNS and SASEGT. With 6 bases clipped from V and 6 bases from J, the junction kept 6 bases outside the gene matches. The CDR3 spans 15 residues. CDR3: CASRTGTSGVDTQYF. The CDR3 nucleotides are TGTGCCAGCAGGACCGGGACTAGCGGGGTTGATACGCAGTATTTT.

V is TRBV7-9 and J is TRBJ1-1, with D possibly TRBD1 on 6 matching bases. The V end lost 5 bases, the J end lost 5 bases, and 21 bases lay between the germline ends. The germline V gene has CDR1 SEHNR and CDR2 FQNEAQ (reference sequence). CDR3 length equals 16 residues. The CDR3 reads CASSQEAGGPRTEAFF. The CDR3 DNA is TGTGCCAGCAGCCAGGAAGCTGGGGGCCCCAGGACTGAAGCTTTCTTT.

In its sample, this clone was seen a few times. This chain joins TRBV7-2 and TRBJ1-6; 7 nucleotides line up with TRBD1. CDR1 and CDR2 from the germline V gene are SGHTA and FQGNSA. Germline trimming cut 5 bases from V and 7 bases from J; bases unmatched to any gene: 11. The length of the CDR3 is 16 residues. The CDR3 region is CASSARVGGGNSPLHF. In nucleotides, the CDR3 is TGTGCCAGCAGCGCCCGAGTAGGGGGCGGGAATTCACCCCTCCACTTT.

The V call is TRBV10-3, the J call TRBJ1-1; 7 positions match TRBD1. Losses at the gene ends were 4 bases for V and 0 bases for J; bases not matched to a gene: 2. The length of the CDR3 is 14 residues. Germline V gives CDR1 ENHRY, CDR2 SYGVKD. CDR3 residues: CAISAGQMNTEAFF. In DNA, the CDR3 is TGTGCCATCAGTGCGGGACAGATGAACACTGAAGCTTTCTTT.

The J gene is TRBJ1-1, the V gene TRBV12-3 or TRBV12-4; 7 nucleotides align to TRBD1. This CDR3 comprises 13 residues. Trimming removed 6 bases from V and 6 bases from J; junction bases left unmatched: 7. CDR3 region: CASRIQGLAEAFF. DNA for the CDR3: TGTGCCAGCAGAATACAGGGGCTCGCTGAAGCTTTCTTT.

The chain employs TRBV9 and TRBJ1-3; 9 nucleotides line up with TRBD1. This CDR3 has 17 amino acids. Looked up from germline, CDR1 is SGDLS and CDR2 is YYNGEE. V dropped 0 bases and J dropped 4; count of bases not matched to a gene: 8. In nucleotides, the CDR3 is TGTGCCAGCAGCGTAGCTGCCGGGACAGGGTTAGGAAACACCATATATTTT. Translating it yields CASSVAAGTGLGNTIYF. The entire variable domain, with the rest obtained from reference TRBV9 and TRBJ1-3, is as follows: DSGVTQTPKHLITATGQRVTLRCSPRSGDLSVYWYQQSLDQGLQFLIQYYNGEERAKGNILERFSAQQFPDLHSELNLSSLELGDSALYFCASSVAAGTGLGNTIYFGEGSWLTVV.

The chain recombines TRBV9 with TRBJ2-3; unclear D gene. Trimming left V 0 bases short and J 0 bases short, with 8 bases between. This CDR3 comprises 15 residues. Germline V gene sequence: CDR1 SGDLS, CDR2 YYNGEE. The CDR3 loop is CASSVESYSTDTQYF. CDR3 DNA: TGTGCCAGCAGCGTAGAGAGCTACAGCACAGATACGCAGTATTTT.

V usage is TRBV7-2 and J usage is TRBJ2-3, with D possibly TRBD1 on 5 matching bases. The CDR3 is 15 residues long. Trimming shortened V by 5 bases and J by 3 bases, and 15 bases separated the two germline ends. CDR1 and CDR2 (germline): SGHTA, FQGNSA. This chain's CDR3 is CASSRRAGSTDTQYF. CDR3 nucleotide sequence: TGTGCCAGCAGCCGCCGGGCAGGGTCGACAGATACGCAGTATTTT.

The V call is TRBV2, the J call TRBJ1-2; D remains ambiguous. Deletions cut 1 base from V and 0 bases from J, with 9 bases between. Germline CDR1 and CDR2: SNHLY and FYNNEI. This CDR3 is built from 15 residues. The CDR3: CASSEVPASNYGYTF. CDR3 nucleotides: TGTGCCAGCAGTGAAGTTCCTGCGTCTAACTATGGCTACACCTTC.

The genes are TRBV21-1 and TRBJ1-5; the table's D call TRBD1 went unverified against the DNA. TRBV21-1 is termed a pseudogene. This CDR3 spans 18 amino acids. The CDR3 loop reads CASSNSGTGLTGNQPQHF. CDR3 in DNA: TGTGCCAGCAGCAACTCCGGGACAGGGTTGACTGGCAATCAGCCCCAGCATTTT.